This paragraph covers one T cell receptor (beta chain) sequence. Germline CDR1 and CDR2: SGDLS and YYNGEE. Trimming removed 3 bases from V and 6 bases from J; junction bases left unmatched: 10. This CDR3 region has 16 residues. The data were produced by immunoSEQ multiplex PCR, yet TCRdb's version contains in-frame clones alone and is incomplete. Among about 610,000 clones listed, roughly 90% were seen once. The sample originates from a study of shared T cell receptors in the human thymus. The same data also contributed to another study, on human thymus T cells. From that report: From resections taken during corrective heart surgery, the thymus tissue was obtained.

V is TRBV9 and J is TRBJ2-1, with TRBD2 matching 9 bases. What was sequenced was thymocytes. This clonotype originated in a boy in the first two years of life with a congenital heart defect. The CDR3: CASSDRLADPVNEQFF. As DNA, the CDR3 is TGTGCCAGCAGCGACCGACTAGCGGATCCCGTCAATGAGCAGTTCTTC.